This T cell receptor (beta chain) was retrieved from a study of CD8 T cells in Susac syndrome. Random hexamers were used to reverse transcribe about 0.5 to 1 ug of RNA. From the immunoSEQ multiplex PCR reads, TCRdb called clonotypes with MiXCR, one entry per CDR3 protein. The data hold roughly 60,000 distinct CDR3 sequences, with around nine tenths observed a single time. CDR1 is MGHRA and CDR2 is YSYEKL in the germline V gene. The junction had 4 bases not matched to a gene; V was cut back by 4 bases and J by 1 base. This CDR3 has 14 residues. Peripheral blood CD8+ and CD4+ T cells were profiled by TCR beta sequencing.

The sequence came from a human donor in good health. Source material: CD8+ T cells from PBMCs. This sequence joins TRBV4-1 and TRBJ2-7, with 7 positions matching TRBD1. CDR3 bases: TGCGCCAGCAGCCCGAGACAGGGATCCTACGAGCAGTACTTC. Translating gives CASSPRQGSYEQYF.